This is a list of T cell receptor beta chains from one sample in a study of T-cell memory formation after mild COVID-19. MiXCR was run by TCRdb on the 5' RACE reads, yielding one entry per CDR3 protein. The sample lists roughly 100,000 distinct CDR3 sequences, approximately 15% occurring once. The sequenced sample consisted of PBMCs or a T cell subset sorted from them (not recorded which). These TCRs come from an adult woman who had mild COVID-19 (a few samples of this study predate the infection). Cell type and time point are not known. Each CDR3 is given with its conserved first and last residue. Fields, in order: V gene, D gene, clone size, CDR3 protein. A D gene is named only where the DNA matches it firmly. Size is stated for part of the rows, as once, few or many counts, or as a class when the clone is expanded.

>TRBV12-3/TRBV12-4|TRBD2|few
CASSPGLAGGPSTDTQYF
>TRBV2|-|few
CANHRVTDYGYTF
>TRBV19|TRBD1|many
CASSPRQGAVTEAFF
>TRBV20-1|-|few
CSAPGTSGPYNEQFF
>TRBV7-8|-|medium-sized
CASNVGEDYYEQYF
>TRBV6-5|TRBD1|-
CASSSGTGRGEQFF
>TRBV14|TRBD1|few
CASSRGDRATDTQYF
>TRBV4-1|-|few
CASSQDLYEQFF
>TRBV9|-|-
CASPVCYTEAFF
>TRBV20-1|-|-
CSAREDGGADEQFF
>TRBV7-9|-|-
CASSLIGRDQSSYEQYF
>TRBV29-1|-|many
CSDRGQPLGVLSYEQYF
>TRBV20-1|TRBD2|few
CSAEVGLAGVRNEQFF
>TRBV27|-|-
CASSLAGAYNEQFF
>TRBV5-1|-|-
CASAPRGANEKLFF
>TRBV4-3|TRBD1|many
CASSLGTDHKGEQFF
>TRBV5-1|TRBD1|few
CASSLFPGQASTDTQYF
>TRBV4-2|-|-
CASSQGVVRATDTQYF
>TRBV27|-|-
CASRPGLGNYGYTF
>TRBV4-1|-|few
CASSQGPSVYEQFF